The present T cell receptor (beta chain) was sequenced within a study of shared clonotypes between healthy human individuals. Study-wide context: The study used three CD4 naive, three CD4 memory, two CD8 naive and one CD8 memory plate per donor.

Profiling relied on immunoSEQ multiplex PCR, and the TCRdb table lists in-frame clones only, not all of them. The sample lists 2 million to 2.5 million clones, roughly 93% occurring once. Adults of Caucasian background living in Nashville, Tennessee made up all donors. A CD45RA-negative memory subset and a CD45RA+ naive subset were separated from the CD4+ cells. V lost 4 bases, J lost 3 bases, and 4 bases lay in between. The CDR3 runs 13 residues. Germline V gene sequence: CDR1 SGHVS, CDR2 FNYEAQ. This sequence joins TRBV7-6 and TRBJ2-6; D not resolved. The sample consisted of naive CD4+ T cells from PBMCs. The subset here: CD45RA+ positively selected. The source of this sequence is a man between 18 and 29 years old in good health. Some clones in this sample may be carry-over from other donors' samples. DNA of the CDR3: TGTGCCAGCAGCTCGCTTGGGGCCAACGTCCTGACTTTC. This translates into CASSSLGANVLTF.